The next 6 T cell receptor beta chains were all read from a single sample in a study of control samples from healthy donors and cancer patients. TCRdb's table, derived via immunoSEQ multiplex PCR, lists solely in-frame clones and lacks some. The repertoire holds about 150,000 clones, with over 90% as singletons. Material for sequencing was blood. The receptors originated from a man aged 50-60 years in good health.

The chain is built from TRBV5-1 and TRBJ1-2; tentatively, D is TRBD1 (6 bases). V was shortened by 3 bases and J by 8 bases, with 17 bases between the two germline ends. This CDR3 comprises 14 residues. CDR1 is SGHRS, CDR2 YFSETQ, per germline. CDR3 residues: CASSSTQGGQGYTF. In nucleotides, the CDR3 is TGCGCCAGCAGCTCCACACAGGGAGGTCAGGGCTACACCTTC.

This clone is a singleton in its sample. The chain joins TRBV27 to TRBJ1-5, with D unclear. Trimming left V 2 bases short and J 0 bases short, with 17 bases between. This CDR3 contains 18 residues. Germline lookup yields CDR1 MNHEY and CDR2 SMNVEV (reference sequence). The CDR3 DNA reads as TGTGCCAGCAGTTTAAAAGGACCCTACGAGAATAGCAATCAGCCCCAGCATTTT. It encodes CASSLKGPYENSNQPQHF.

Written as DNA, the CDR3 is TGTGCCAGCAGCCGAGCAGCGGGAGGGCCGGGAGATGAGCAGTTCTTC. It specifies CASSRAAGGPGDEQFF. The gene calls are TRBV7-6 and TRBJ2-1; 10 positions agree with TRBD2. Germline CDR1 and CDR2: SGHVS and FNYEAQ. The CDR3 totals 16 residues. After removal of 5 bases from V and 8 bases from J, the junction contained 12 bases not matched to a gene.

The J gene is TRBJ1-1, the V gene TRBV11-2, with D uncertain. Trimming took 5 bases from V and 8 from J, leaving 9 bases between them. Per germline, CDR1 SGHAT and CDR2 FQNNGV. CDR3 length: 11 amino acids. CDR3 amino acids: CASSPSYEAFF. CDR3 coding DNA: TGTGCCAGCAGCCCAAGCTACGAAGCTTTCTTT.

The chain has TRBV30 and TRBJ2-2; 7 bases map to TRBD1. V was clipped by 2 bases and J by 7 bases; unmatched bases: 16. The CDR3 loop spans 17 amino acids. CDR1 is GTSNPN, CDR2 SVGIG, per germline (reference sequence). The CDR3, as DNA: TGTGCCTGGAGTATAAACTACAGGGGTCCAGCCAGCGGGGAGCTGTTTTTT. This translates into CAWSINYRGPASGELFF. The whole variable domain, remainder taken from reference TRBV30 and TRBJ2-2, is SQTIHQWPATLVQPVGSPLSLECTVEGTSNPNLYWYRQAAGRGLQLLFYSVGIGQISSEVPQNLSASRPQDRQFILSSKKLLLSDSGFYLCAWSINYRGPASGELFFGEGSRLTVL.

Here the CDR3 DNA reads TGTGCCAGCAGCCAATACTCCTACGAGCAGTACTTC. Amino acids: CASSQYSYEQYF. This sequence joins TRBV3-1 (or the pseudogene TRBV3-2) and TRBJ2-7; no definite D call. The ends were cut back, 2 bases at V and 0 bases at J, with 2 bases in the middle. This CDR3 has 12 amino acids. Germline CDR1 LGHDT, CDR2 YNNKEL (reference sequence).